This T cell receptor (beta chain) was identified in a study of somatic mutations in cytotoxic T cells in rheumatoid arthritis. Trimming removed 3 bases from V and 4 bases from J, with 15 bases in between. The CDR3 has 15 residues. Germline CDR1 is MGHRA and CDR2 is YSYEKL. Clones were read by immunoSEQ multiplex PCR, and TCRdb kept only the in-frame ones, dropping some. This table has roughly 19,000 clones, 86% appearing once. Sequences were obtained from CD8+ T cells sorted from blood. The chain carries TRBV4-1 and TRBJ1-2, with a weak D call TRBD1 (5 bases). This receptor was taken from a woman in her fifties or sixties in good health. CDR3 DNA: TGCGCCAGCAGCCACCCGTTGAGGGGACTCTATGGCTACACCTTC. Its translation is CASSHPLRGLYGYTF.